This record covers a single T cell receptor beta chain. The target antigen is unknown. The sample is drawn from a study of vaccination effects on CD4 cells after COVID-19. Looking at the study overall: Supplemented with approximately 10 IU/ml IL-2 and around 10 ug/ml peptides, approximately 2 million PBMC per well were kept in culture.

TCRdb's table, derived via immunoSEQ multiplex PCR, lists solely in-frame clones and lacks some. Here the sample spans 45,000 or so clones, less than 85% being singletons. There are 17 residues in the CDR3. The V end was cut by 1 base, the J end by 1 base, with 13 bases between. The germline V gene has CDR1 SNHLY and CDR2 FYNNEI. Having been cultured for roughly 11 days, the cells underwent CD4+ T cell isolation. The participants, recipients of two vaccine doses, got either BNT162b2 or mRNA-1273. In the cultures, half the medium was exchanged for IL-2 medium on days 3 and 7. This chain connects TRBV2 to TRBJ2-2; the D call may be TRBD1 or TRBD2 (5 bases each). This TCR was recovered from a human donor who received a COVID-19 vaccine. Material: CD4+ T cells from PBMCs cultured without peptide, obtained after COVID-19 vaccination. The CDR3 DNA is TGTGCCAGCAGTGAAGGGGGGTATACGAAGAACACCGGGGAGCTGTTTTTT. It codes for CASSEGGYTKNTGELFF.